There are many counts of the clone carrying this T cell receptor beta chain. What it binds is unknown. PBMCs stored at -80 C, 2 million in total, were the source of the unsorted libraries. This entry comes from a study of neurological immune-mediated disorders. 5'RACE employing 10-nucleotide random UMIs yielded the cDNA. MiXCR was run by TCRdb on the 5' RACE reads, yielding one entry per CDR3 protein. This sample has approximately 87,000 distinct CDR3 sequences, with around an eighth found just once. Broader study findings: The absence of shared CDR3 amino acid sequences among expanded clones across subjects suggests private repertoires in all groups.

V shed 1 base and J shed 2 bases, with 3 bases lying between them. Germline CDR1 and CDR2: LGHDT and YNNKEL (reference sequence). The CDR3 has 12 residues. J is TRBJ2-7 and V is TRBV3-1; D is uncertain. The clonotype was recovered from a woman aged 45-65 years in good health. Sequenced input: PBMCs. CDR3 nucleotides: TGTGCCAGCAGCCAAGGAACCTACGAGCAGTACTTC. As protein: CASSQGTYEQYF.